This TCR beta chain was sequenced in a study of tumor and adjacent non-tumor tissue in lung cancer. Study-wide background: Histology: 12 adenocarcinoma, a couple of squamous cell carcinoma, 1 small cell lung cancer.

This sample's RNA came from whole unsorted tissue. The library came from three nested PCR rounds adapted from ARM-PCR protocols. MiXCR was run by TCRdb on the multiplex PCR reads, yielding one entry per CDR3 protein. The sample lists approximately 86,000 distinct CDR3 sequences, just under 75% occurring once. The CDR3 consists of 15 residues. Trimming took 10 bases from V and 0 from J; bases not matched to a gene: 9. CDR1 and CDR2 from the germline V gene are MNHNY and SVGAGI (reference sequence). The chain is built from TRBV6-6 and TRBJ2-1; 7 bases are shared with TRBD2. Sequenced material: lung tumor tissue. This TCR derives from a woman between 40 and 55 years old with non-small cell lung cancer. The CDR3 here is CANGKAGDSYNEQFF. The CDR3 DNA reads as TGTGCCAACGGTAAGGCGGGGGACTCCTACAATGAGCAGTTCTTC.